The text below deals with one T cell receptor (beta chain). Its matching antigen is unknown. Germline V gene lookup returns CDR1 SGHTA and CDR2 FQGNSA. The CDR3 has 15 residues. The V segment lost 5 bases and the J segment 3 bases; nucleotides outside the gene matches: 9. This entry is derived from a study of cytomegalovirus exposure and HLA in healthy donors. Study outcomes and limitations: Researchers reported from a later analysis that most CMV-associated TCR beta chains appeared HLA-restricted. HLA alleles showed associations with fewer than 20,000 TCR beta sequences in a later analysis, at a 0.05 false discovery rate.

60 Vbeta and 13 Jbeta primers were used in PCR. Profiled with immunoSEQ multiplex PCR; TCRdb holds only in-frame clones, not every one. This sample lists 170,000 or so clones; its ten largest clones have under 2.5%. This receptor was obtained from a man in his thirties or forties in good health and CMV-seronegative. The chain links TRBV7-2 to TRBJ2-7; TRBD1 aligns across 8 bases. The sequencing input was PBMCs. The CDR3 loop reads CASSTPGTGLYEQYF. DNA of the CDR3: TGTGCCAGCAGCACACCCGGGACAGGCCTCTACGAGCAGTACTTC.